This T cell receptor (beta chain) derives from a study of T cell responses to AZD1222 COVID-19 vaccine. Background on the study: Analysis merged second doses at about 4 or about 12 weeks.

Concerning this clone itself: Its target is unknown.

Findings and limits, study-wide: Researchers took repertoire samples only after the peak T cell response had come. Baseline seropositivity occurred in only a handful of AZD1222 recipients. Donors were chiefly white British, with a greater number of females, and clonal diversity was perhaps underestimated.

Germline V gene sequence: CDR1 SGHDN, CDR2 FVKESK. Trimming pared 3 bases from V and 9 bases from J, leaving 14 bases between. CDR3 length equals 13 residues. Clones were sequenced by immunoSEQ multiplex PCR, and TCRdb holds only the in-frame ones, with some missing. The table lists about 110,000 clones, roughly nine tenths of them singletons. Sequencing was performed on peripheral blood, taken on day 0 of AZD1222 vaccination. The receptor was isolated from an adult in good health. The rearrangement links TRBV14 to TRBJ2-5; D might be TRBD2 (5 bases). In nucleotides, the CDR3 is TGTGCCAGCAGCCACTCTCTCCCCGGGGCCCAGTACTTC. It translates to CASSHSLPGAQYF.